Listed below are T cell receptor beta chains from one sample, sequenced in a study of Graves' ophthalmopathy and Graves' hyperthyroidism. TCRdb reprocessed the multiplex PCR reads via MiXCR and lists one record per CDR3 protein. The data hold hundreds of thousands of distinct CDR3 sequences, with about 24% observed a single time. Sequenced sample: peripheral blood. These receptors came from a woman aged 18 to 35 with stable Graves' hyperthyroidism. Some clones in this sample may be carry-over from other donors' samples. The CDR3 runs from the conserved cysteine through the conserved F or W. The D gene is left open where the match is weak. Clone size is given for some rows only: seen once, a few or many times, or a class if the clone is expanded.

J gene	D gene	V gene	clone size	CDR3 protein	CDR3 DNA
TRBJ2-5	NA	TRBV6-1	few	CASTLRGQQETQYF	TGTGCCAGCACTCTACGGGGACAACAAGAGACCCAGTACTTC
TRBJ1-6	NA	TRBV12-3/TRBV12-4	once	CASSTRQAPIYNSPLHF	TGTGCCAGCAGTACCCGGCAGGCCCCTATCTATAATTCACCCCTCCACTTT
TRBJ2-6	NA	TRBV7-3	many	CASSITAGANVLTF	TGTGCCAGCAGTATTACGGCTGGGGCCAACGTCCTGACTTTC
TRBJ2-6	NA	TRBV2	many	CASGTVNSGANVLTF	TGTGCCAGCGGGACGGTAAACTCTGGGGCCAACGTCCTGACTTTC
TRBJ1-2	TRBD1	TRBV20-1	many	CSARSGTGIGGYTF	TGCAGTGCTAGATCCGGGACAGGGATAGGCGGCTACACCTTC
TRBJ1-3	TRBD1	TRBV30	many	CAWQTGTGSTIYF	TGTGCGTGGCAGACAGGGACTGGAAGCACCATATATTTT
TRBJ2-7	NA	TRBV4-1	NA	CASSQFRSSYEQYF	TGCGCCAGCAGCCAATTTAGGTCATCCTACGAGCAGTACTTC
TRBJ2-4	NA	TRBV2	many	CASSEGGLAKNIQYF	TGTGCCAGCAGTGAAGGGGGCCTAGCCAAAAACATTCAGTACTTC
TRBJ2-7	TRBD1	TRBV2	many	CASSPPGTASYEQYF	TGTGCCAGCAGTCCTCCCGGGACAGCATCCTACGAGCAGTACTTC
TRBJ2-2	NA	TRBV20-1	many	CSASVDWGDVGELFF	TGCAGTGCTAGCGTGGATTGGGGGGATGTCGGGGAGCTGTTTTTT
TRBJ1-2	NA	TRBV28	many	CATALPYGYTF	TGTGCCACCGCTCTCCCCTATGGCTACACCTTC
TRBJ1-1	NA	TRBV29-1	many	CSVDRRDSNTEAFF	TGCAGCGTTGATCGGCGAGACTCTAACACTGAAGCTTTCTTT
TRBJ2-7	TRBD2	TRBV12-3/TRBV12-4	many	CASRFASGGAYEQYF	TGTGCCAGCAGGTTTGCTAGCGGGGGTGCCTACGAGCAGTACTTC
TRBJ1-5	TRBD1	TRBV5-1	NA	CASSETGGGNQPQHF	TGCGCCAGCAGCGAGACAGGGGGAGGGAATCAGCCCCAGCATTTT
TRBJ2-7	NA	TRBV11-2	many	CASSSFLVAYEQYF	TGTGCCAGCAGCTCGTTCCTCGTAGCCTACGAGCAGTACTTC
TRBJ1-1	NA	TRBV6-5	many	CASSPGRRATEAFF	TGTGCCAGCAGTCCGGGACGGCGGGCCACTGAAGCTTTCTTT
TRBJ1-5	NA	TRBV28	many	CASSFPGGTSSQPQHF	TGTGCCAGCAGTTTCCCCGGCGGGACAAGTAGTCAGCCCCAGCATTTT
TRBJ1-1	TRBD1	TRBV5-1	NA	CASRPGQGISEAFF	TGCGCCAGCAGACCGGGACAGGGAATCTCTGAAGCTTTCTTT
TRBJ2-3	NA	TRBV3-1	NA	CASSLDWYGTFGNTSTDTQYF	TGTGCCAGCAGCCTAGATTGGTACGGGACTTTCGGAAATACTAGCACAGATACGCAGTATTTT
TRBJ2-7	TRBD1	TRBV2	NA	CASSATGTGVGQYF	TGTGCCAGCAGTGCGACCGGGACAGGGGTCGGGCAGTACTTC
TRBJ2-7	NA	TRBV11-2	NA	CASSPPPGISDEQYF	TGTGCCAGCAGCCCCCCACCCGGGATCTCGGACGAGCAGTACTTC
TRBJ2-7	NA	TRBV11-2	many	CASSRTPGPWGQYF	TGTGCCAGCAGCCGAACCCCCGGGCCCTGGGGGCAGTACTTC
TRBJ1-2	TRBD1	TRBV28	many	CAILRAGGRGYTF	TGTGCCATACTACGGGCAGGGGGACGTGGCTACACCTTC
TRBJ1-2	NA	TRBV19	many	CASSRTGRQYGYTF	TGTGCCAGTAGTCGAACAGGCCGACAGTATGGCTACACCTTC
TRBJ2-6	TRBD2	TRBV28	many	CASRIGEGRASGANVLTF	TGTGCCAGCAGAATCGGGGAGGGGAGGGCCTCTGGGGCCAACGTCCTGACTTTC
TRBJ2-5	NA	TRBV18	few	CASSPRQGEGTQYF	TGTGCCAGCTCACCACGGCAGGGTGAAGGGACCCAGTACTTC
TRBJ1-3	NA	TRBV10-3	many	CATKRSGVSSGNTIYF	TGTGCCACTAAGAGATCAGGGGTCTCCTCTGGAAACACCATATATTTT
TRBJ2-7	TRBD1	TRBV11-2	many	CASTRTGSYEQYF	TGTGCCAGCACGCGGACAGGGTCCTACGAGCAGTACTTC
TRBJ2-5	NA	TRBV4-2	NA	CASSQVGKGGYQETQYF	TGTGCCAGCAGCCAAGTTGGAAAGGGCGGGTACCAAGAGACCCAGTACTTC
TRBJ2-7	NA	TRBV12-3/TRBV12-4	many	CASSLRGVVSYEQYF	TGTGCCAGCAGTTTAAGGGGGGTTGTGTCCTACGAGCAGTACTTC
TRBJ2-7	TRBD1	TRBV6-5	many	CASSYSLGGQGYEQYF	TGTGCCAGCAGTTACTCGTTGGGGGGACAGGGCTACGAGCAGTACTTC
TRBJ2-5	TRBD1	TRBV5-1	many	CASSRTGVQETQYF	TGCGCCAGCAGCCGGACAGGAGTTCAAGAGACCCAGTACTTC
TRBJ2-7	NA	TRBV6-5	NA	CASSSGGRTIYEQYF	TGTGCCAGCAGTTCGGGCGGGCGGACCATCTACGAGCAGTACTTC
TRBJ2-7	NA	TRBV2	NA	CASRDFSPGLIYEQYF	TGTGCCAGCAGGGACTTTTCCCCGGGACTGATATACGAGCAGTACTTC
TRBJ2-6	NA	TRBV5-1	few	CASVDPGSGANVLTF	TGCGCCAGCGTAGACCCAGGGTCCGGGGCCAACGTCCTGACTTTC
TRBJ1-1	NA	TRBV12-3/TRBV12-4	NA	CASKRESEAFF	TGTGCCAGCAAGAGGGAAAGTGAAGCTTTCTTT
TRBJ2-1	NA	TRBV6-1	NA	CASSDRGANYNEQFF	TGTGCCAGCAGTGACCGCGGGGCAAACTACAATGAGCAGTTCTTC
TRBJ2-2	TRBD1	TRBV6-1	few	CASSQPGQYTGELFF	TGTGCCAGCAGTCAACCGGGACAGTACACCGGGGAGCTGTTTTTT
TRBJ2-5	NA	TRBV7-9	many	CASSRRAGETQYF	TGTGCCAGCAGCCGTAGGGCGGGGGAGACCCAGTACTTC
TRBJ1-1	NA	TRBV20-1	NA	CSAREPGLTEAFF	TGCAGTGCTAGAGAGCCGGGGCTCACTGAAGCTTTCTTT
TRBJ2-5	NA	TRBV28	many	CASRRLAELQETQYF	TGTGCCAGCAGACGATTAGCGGAGCTACAAGAGACCCAGTACTTC
TRBJ2-2	TRBD1	TRBV6-1	NA	CASRTGTGRFTGELFF	TGTGCCAGCAGAACCGGGACAGGAAGGTTTACCGGGGAGCTGTTTTTT
TRBJ1-5	NA	TRBV12-3/TRBV12-4	NA	CASSFGNWRANQPQHF	TGTGCCAGCAGTTTCGGCAACTGGAGGGCCAATCAGCCCCAGCATTTT
TRBJ2-2	TRBD1	TRBV2	many	CASQRQGADTGELFF	TGTGCCAGCCAAAGACAGGGGGCAGACACCGGGGAGCTGTTTTTT
TRBJ1-5	NA	TRBV20-1	many	CSARHGLGQPQHF	TGCAGTGCCAGACACGGCTTAGGGCAGCCCCAGCATTTT
TRBJ1-2	TRBD1	TRBV10-3	NA	CAISESGQARAGGGYTF	TGTGCCATCAGTGAGTCAGGACAGGCACGAGCTGGGGGAGGCTACACCTTC
TRBJ2-3	TRBD2	TRBV9	many	CASSVLVAGGTDTQYF	TGTGCCAGCAGCGTCCTTGTAGCGGGAGGCACAGATACGCAGTATTTT
TRBJ2-7	TRBD1	TRBV28	many	CASSLAPTGGLDEQYF	TGTGCCAGCAGTTTGGCCCCAACAGGGGGCCTGGACGAGCAGTACTTC
TRBJ2-5	TRBD1	TRBV11-2	few	CASRPLGGTGSSRDF	TGTGCCAGCAGACCCCTGGGAGGGACAGGGAGTAGCCGGGACTTC
TRBJ1-1	NA	TRBV24-1	many	CATATRERMNTEAFF	TGTGCCACCGCAACCAGGGAACGCATGAACACTGAAGCTTTCTTT